A single sample gave rise to the 3 T cell receptor beta chains below, sequenced in a study of shared clonotypes between healthy human individuals. Profiling relied on immunoSEQ multiplex PCR, and the TCRdb table lists in-frame clones only, not all of them. The sample shows 1.5 million to 2.5 million clones, approximately 94% of them seen only once. Positive CCR7 selection of CD45RO-negative cells yielded the naive CD8 cells, and terminally differentiated effector memory CD45RA+ cells were excluded. Sequenced sample: naive CD8+ T cells sorted from blood. Source of these receptors: a man between 18 and 35 years old in good health.

V gene TRBV7-9 combines with J gene TRBJ2-6; D uncertain. V was cut by 4 bases and J by 0 bases, with 7 bases left in between. Germline loops: CDR1 SEHNR, CDR2 FQNEAQ (reference sequence). This CDR3 has 15 amino acids. DNA for the CDR3: TGTGCCAGCAGCTCTCAGAGCTCTGGGGCCAACGTCCTGACTTTC. It translates to CASSSQSSGANVLTF. Using reference TRBV7-9 and TRBJ2-6 for the parts outside the CDR3, the full variable domain is DTGVSQNPRHKITKRGQNVTFRCDPISEHNRLYWYRQTLGQGPEFLTYFQNEAQLEKSRLLSDRFSAERPKGSFSTLEIQRTEQGDSAMYLCASSSQSSGANVLTFGAGSRLTVL.

About this clone itself: This CDR3 is also generated by other DNA sequences in the sample. This chain connects TRBV27 to TRBJ2-7, with 10 bases matching TRBD2. CDR1 and CDR2 from the germline V gene are MNHEY and SMNVEV (reference sequence). CDR3 size: 14 residues. The V gene end was trimmed by 3 bases and the J gene end by 1 base; junction bases not matched to a gene: 0. CDR3 DNA: TGTGCCAGCAGTTTGACTAGCGGGTCCTACGAGCAGTACTTC. As protein: CASSLTSGSYEQYF.

The chain couples TRBV19 to TRBJ2-7; 9 nucleotides line up with TRBD1. Germline trimming cut 2 bases from V and 4 bases from J; bases unmatched to any gene: 3. The CDR3 extends over 14 amino acids. The germline V gene has CDR1 LNHDA and CDR2 SQIVND (reference sequence). The CDR3 is CASSIRGQGYEQYF. CDR3 bases: TGTGCCAGTAGTATACGGGGACAGGGATACGAGCAGTACTTC.